This T cell receptor (beta chain) appears in the sequencing data of a study of control samples from healthy donors and cancer patients. V shed 3 bases and J 1 base; nucleotides not matched to a gene: 1. The CDR3 extends over 16 amino acids. Germline V gene lookup returns CDR1 SEHNR and CDR2 FQNEAQ (reference sequence). TCRdb's copy holds only in-frame clones and misses some; the assay was immunoSEQ multiplex PCR. The data hold under 150,000 clones, with around 90% observed a single time. What was sequenced was blood. The TCR sequence derives from a man under 40 in good health. The chain has TRBV7-9 and TRBJ2-1; 12 bases fit TRBD2. CDR3 DNA sequence: TGTGCCAGCAGCTTCACTAGCGGGAGGTCCTACAATGAGCAGTTCTTC. Translating gives CASSFTSGRSYNEQFF.